The next 5 T cell receptor beta chains were all read from a single sample in a study of T cell repertoires in cytomegalovirus infection. One entry per CDR3 protein results from TCRdb running MiXCR on the reads. The sample yields hundreds of thousands of distinct CDR3 sequences, less than 25% seen once. Sequenced input: CD8+ T cells from PBMCs. The receptors shown here come from a human donor in good health (CMV status not recorded). Some clones in this sample may be carry-over from other donors' samples.

The chain has TRBV2 and TRBJ1-2, with 9 bases lining up with TRBD1. V was pared by 2 bases and J by 8 bases, with 15 bases of the junction left unmatched. The CDR3 is 17 residues long. The germline CDR1 and CDR2 sequences are SNHLY and FYNNEI. CDR3 DNA: TGTGCCAGCAGTGAATCCCGGACAGGGGAGAAGGTCGGGGGCTACACCTTC. Its translation is CASSESRTGEKVGGYTF.

The chain joins TRBV12-3 or TRBV12-4 to TRBJ1-2; 9 bases line up with TRBD1. The V segment lost 5 bases and the J segment 5 bases; nucleotides outside the gene matches: 3. CDR3 size: 13 residues. The CDR3 protein is CASSMGQGYGYTF. The CDR3 DNA is TGTGCCAGCAGTATGGGACAGGGTTATGGCTACACCTTC.

This clonotype was detected only a few times. The chain is built from TRBV4-1 and TRBJ2-2; D is undetermined. CDR1 is MGHRA, CDR2 YSYEKL, per germline. Trimming took 1 base from V and 6 from J, leaving 3 bases between them. The CDR3 is 12 amino acids. The CDR3 protein is CASSQGPGELFF. CDR3 sequence (DNA): TGCGCCAGCAGCCAAGGTCCCGGGGAGCTGTTTTTT.

This clonotype turned up a few times. V is TRBV11-2 and J is TRBJ2-7; D is possibly TRBD1 (6 bases). CDR3 length: 13 amino acids. V was pared by 1 base and J by 3 bases, with 7 bases between. Germline V CDR1 and CDR2: SGHAT, FQNNGV. CDR3 loop: CASSLVGHYEQYV. In DNA form, the CDR3 reads TGTGCCAGCAGCTTAGTGGGACACTACGAGCAGTACGTC.

The chain combines TRBV27 with TRBJ2-3; TRBD2 is a possible D gene (6 bases). The CDR3 runs to 14 residues. V was pared by 3 bases and J by 2 bases, with 9 bases between. The germline gives CDR1 MNHEY, CDR2 SMNVEV (reference sequence). Written as DNA, the CDR3 is TGTGCCAGCAGTTTGCTAGCGAACACAGATACGCAGTATTTT. Translated: CASSLLANTDTQYF.